The 15 T cell receptor beta chains below come from one sample, sequenced in a study of OX40 agonist ivuxolimab in advanced cancers. The repertoire was sequenced with immunoSEQ multiplex PCR; TCRdb's copy has only in-frame clones and lacks some. Here the sample spans some 73,000 clones, 75% to 90% being singletons. This sample comprised CD4+ or CD8+ T cells sorted from blood, obtained in a trial of the OX40 agonist ivuxolimab. All receptors come from an adult with an advanced solid tumor such as melanoma, head and neck, liver or kidney cancer.

The V and J genes are TRBV6-6 and TRBJ2-5; TRBD2 matches 10 bases. With V trimmed by 4 bases and J by 5 bases, 10 bases remained unmatched. The CDR3 has 16 residues. Germline CDR1 reads MNHNY; CDR2 reads SVGAGI (reference sequence). Here the CDR3 DNA reads TGTGCCAGCAGTTGGTTTAGCGGGAGGCCGGGGGAGACCCAGTACTTC. Its translation: CASSWFSGRPGETQYF.

The chain uses TRBV5-4 and TRBJ2-1; D might be TRBD2 (5 bases). Trimming took off 4 bases at V and 0 bases at J, with 11 bases between the two ends. This CDR3 comprises 15 residues. Germline values: CDR1 SGHNT, CDR2 YYREEE (reference sequence). The CDR3 protein is CASSPGGYSYNEQFF. DNA of the CDR3: TGTGCCAGCAGCCCTGGAGGATACTCCTACAATGAGCAGTTCTTC.

This clone has just one count. The J gene is TRBJ2-2, the V gene TRBV5-8; 8 bases map to TRBD1. V was clipped by 2 bases and J by 1 base; unmatched bases: 1. The germline CDR1 and CDR2 sequences are SGHTS and YDEGEE. The CDR3 extends over 15 amino acids. The DNA for the CDR3 is TGTGCCAGCAGCTTCGACAGGGGGAACACCGGGGAGCTGTTTTTT. It translates to CASSFDRGNTGELFF.

The V call is TRBV2, the J call TRBJ2-3, with 9 bases lining up with TRBD2. CDR3 length: 14 residues. The germline gives CDR1 SNHLY, CDR2 FYNNEI. J gave up 1 base and V 8 bases, and 4 bases lay outside the gene matches. CDR3 sequence: CASQVAGGTDTQYF. CDR3 nucleotide sequence: TGTGCCAGCCAGGTAGCGGGAGGCACAGATACGCAGTATTTT.

This rearrangement joins TRBV5-1 to TRBJ1-2; no clear D. Trimming left V 7 bases short and J 4 bases short, with 14 bases between. The CDR3 sequence is 13 residues long. Germline CDR1 SGHRS, CDR2 YFSETQ. The CDR3 DNA is TGCGCCAGCGGACCCGAGGTTGGCTATGGCTACACCTTC. It is translated as CASGPEVGYGYTF.

The V gene is TRBV27, the J gene TRBJ2-3, with 8 bases matching TRBD2. The germline CDR1 and CDR2 sequences are MNHEY and SMNVEV (reference sequence). Trimming at V came to 7 bases and at J to 3 bases, leaving 9 bases not matched to a gene. The CDR3 is made up of 15 amino acids. The chain's CDR3 is CASTNWGGGTDTQYF. The CDR3 region has the DNA TGTGCCAGCACCAACTGGGGCGGGGGGACAGATACGCAGTATTTT.

This clone came up a few times. The genes are TRBV7-9 and TRBJ1-1; 7 bases fit TRBD1. Germline CDR1 SEHNR, CDR2 FQNEAQ (reference sequence). The CDR3 loop spans 15 amino acids. V gave up 4 bases and J gave up 3 bases; unmatched junction bases: 8. Written as DNA, the CDR3 is TGTGCCAGCAGCTCCGACAGGGCTGGGGACACTGAAGCTTTCTTT. It codes for CASSSDRAGDTEAFF. The complete variable domain, with remaining parts taken from reference TRBV7-9 and TRBJ1-1, reads DTGVSQNPRHKITKRGQNVTFRCDPISEHNRLYWYRQTLGQGPEFLTYFQNEAQLEKSRLLSDRFSAERPKGSFSTLEIQRTEQGDSAMYLCASSSDRAGDTEAFFGQGTRLTVV.

In the case of this clone: Other DNA variants within this sample encode the same CDR3. This chain uses TRBV30 with TRBJ1-1, with D unresolved. There are 13 residues in the CDR3. Germline V gene lookup returns CDR1 GTSNPN and CDR2 SVGIG (reference sequence). V was shortened by 2 bases and J by 0 bases, with 7 bases between the two germline ends. CDR3 nucleotide sequence: TGTGCCTGGAGTATAATGCTGAACACTGAAGCTTTCTTT. Its protein is CAWSIMLNTEAFF.

This rearrangement joins TRBV7-2 to TRBJ2-6; 9 bases line up with TRBD1. Trimming removed 5 bases from V and 2 bases from J; junction bases left unmatched: 4. Germline lookup yields CDR1 SGHTA and CDR2 FQGNSA. The CDR3 totals 16 residues. The CDR3 DNA sequence: TGTGCCAGCAGCCGAAACAGGGGGCCTGGGGCCAACGTCCTGACTTTC. Translation gives CASSRNRGPGANVLTF.

J is TRBJ2-5 and V is TRBV2; D remains unclear. There are 16 residues in the CDR3. V dropped 6 bases and J dropped 7 bases, with 24 bases sitting between them. CDR1 and CDR2 from the germline V gene are SNHLY and FYNNEI. The CDR3 DNA follows: TGTGCCAGCAGGAGATCTGAGGCAACATGGGGTTGGACCCAGTACTTC. It codes for CASRRSEATWGWTQYF.

This chain joins TRBV11-2 and TRBJ1-3; D is possibly TRBD1 (5 bases). The CDR3 has 15 amino acids. CDR1 and CDR2 (germline): SGHAT, FQNNGV. The V end was cut by 4 bases, the J end by 0 bases, with 10 bases between. CDR3: CASSSDGGSGNTIYF. The CDR3 coding sequence is TGTGCCAGCAGCTCGGACGGGGGCTCTGGAAACACCATATATTTT. The complete variable domain, with remaining parts taken from reference TRBV11-2 and TRBJ1-3, reads EAGVAQSPRYKIIEKRQSVAFWCNPISGHATLYWYQQILGQGPKLLIQFQNNGVVDDSQLPKDRFSAERLKGVDSTLKIQPAKLEDSAVYLCASSSDGGSGNTIYFGEGSWLTVV.

This clone occurred once. J is TRBJ2-7 and V is TRBV6-1, with D maybe TRBD2 (7 bases). The germline V gene encodes CDR1 MNHNS and CDR2 SASEGT. This CDR3 contains 13 residues. Between the trimmed V and J ends, which lost 6 bases and 7 bases, there was a span of 16 bases. The CDR3 nucleotides read TGTGCCAGCAGCTCGGGGGGCGCGGGAGAGCAGTACTTC. This sequence encodes CASSSGGAGEQYF.

This chain uses TRBV2 with TRBJ1-3; D is ambiguous. The length of the CDR3 is 15 residues. V lost 2 bases, J lost 0 bases, and 8 bases lay in between. Germline V gives CDR1 SNHLY, CDR2 FYNNEI. The CDR3 DNA follows: TGTGCCAGCAGTGAATGGTGGGGCTCTGGAAACACCATATATTTT. Amino acids: CASSEWWGSGNTIYF.

The sample holds one count of this clone. This chain connects TRBV19 to TRBJ2-2; TRBD1 matches at 8 bases. The CDR3 runs 15 residues. In germline, CDR1 is LNHDA, CDR2 SQIVND (reference sequence). J lost 6 bases, V lost 4 bases, and 7 bases had no gene match. The CDR3 nucleotides read TGTGCCAGTAGTAGACCGGACAGGGCTTCCGGGGAGCTGTTTTTT. This translates into CASSRPDRASGELFF.

The chain links TRBV29-1 to TRBJ2-1; TRBD2 is a possible D gene (6 bases). Germline lookup yields CDR1 SQVTM and CDR2 ANQGSEA. This CDR3 has 12 amino acids. The germline V and J ends were trimmed by 4 bases and 3 bases, with 7 bases remaining between them. Here the CDR3 reads CSVGGVYNEQFF. CDR3 sequence (DNA): TGCAGCGTTGGGGGGGTCTACAATGAGCAGTTCTTC.